The entry below gives a single T cell receptor (beta chain) sequence along with its context. The target antigen is unknown. The data were taken from a study of T-cell memory formation after mild COVID-19. Study observations and caveats: Pre-infection memory held some responding clones, suggesting pre-existing cross-reactive T cells responded. There was a balanced CD4/CD8 profile in clones contracting day 15 to 85, and later expanders leaned CD4+.

TCRdb independently ran MiXCR on the 5' RACE reads; one entry per CDR3 protein. This sample has fewer than 700,000 distinct CDR3 sequences, with roughly 22% found just once. Germline CDR1 is GTSNPN and CDR2 is SVGIG (reference sequence). The CDR3 length is 13 residues. V lost 3 bases and J lost 3, with 11 bases in between. This receptor was identified in an adult woman who had mild COVID-19 (a few samples of this study predate the infection). Cell type and time point are not known. Material for sequencing was PBMCs or a T cell subset sorted from them (not recorded which). J is TRBJ1-1 and V is TRBV30, with D possibly being TRBD1 (5 bases). CDR3 in amino acids: CAWRDTGDTEAFF. The CDR3 DNA sequence: TGTGCCTGGAGGGACACGGGGGACACTGAAGCTTTCTTT.